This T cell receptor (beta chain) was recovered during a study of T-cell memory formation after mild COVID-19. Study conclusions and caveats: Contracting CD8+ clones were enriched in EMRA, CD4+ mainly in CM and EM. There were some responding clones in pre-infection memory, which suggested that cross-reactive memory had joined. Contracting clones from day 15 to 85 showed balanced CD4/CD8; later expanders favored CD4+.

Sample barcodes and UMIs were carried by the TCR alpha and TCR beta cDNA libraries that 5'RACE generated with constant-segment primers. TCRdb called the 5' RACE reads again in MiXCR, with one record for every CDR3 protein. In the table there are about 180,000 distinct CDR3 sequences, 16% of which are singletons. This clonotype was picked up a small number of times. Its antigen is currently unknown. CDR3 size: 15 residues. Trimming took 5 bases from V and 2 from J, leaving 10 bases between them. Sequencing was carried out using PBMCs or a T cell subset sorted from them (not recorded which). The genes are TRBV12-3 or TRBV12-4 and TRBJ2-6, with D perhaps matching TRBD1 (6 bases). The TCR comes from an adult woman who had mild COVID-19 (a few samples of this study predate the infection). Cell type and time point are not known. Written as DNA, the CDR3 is TGTGCCAGCAGTATTTCAGGGGCTGGGGCCAACGTCCTGACTTTC. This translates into CASSISGAGANVLTF.